This entry features one T cell receptor beta chain sequence. Other DNA variants within this sample encode the same CDR3. Germline V gives CDR1 SGHDT, CDR2 YYEEEE. This CDR3 has 12 amino acids. The V gene lost 0 bases and the J gene lost 9 bases, with 7 bases spanning the gap. This sample was included in a study of shared clonotypes between healthy human individuals. Study information: The composition of the donors was a couple of women and three men aged 18 to 49.

Some clones are missing from TCRdb's copy, which holds only in-frame ones; the method was immunoSEQ multiplex PCR. The sample yields around 2,100,000 clones, over 85% seen once. Terminally differentiated effector memory CD45RA+ cells were excluded from the naive CD8 cells, which were CD45RO-negative and positively selected for CCR7. This rearrangement joins TRBV5-6 to TRBJ2-1, with no clear D. The specimen sequenced was naive CD8+ T cells sorted from blood. The receptor was derived from a young man in good health. CDR3 sequence: CASSLAGSEQFF. The CDR3 region has the DNA TGTGCCAGCAGCTTGGCCGGCAGTGAGCAGTTCTTC.